This T cell receptor (beta chain) derives from a study of CD8+CD57+ T cells in acquired aplastic anemia. About the study: Yields of DNA that came from sorted CD4+ and CD8+ cells averaged roughly 3 ug.

Genomic DNA served as template for TCR beta VDJ and CDR3 profiling. TCRdb re-analysed the reads in MiXCR, keeping a single row per CDR3 protein. The top ten hold roughly 1.2% of the sample, which has 310,000 or so distinct CDR3 sequences, 50% to 65% seen once. CD8+CD57+ cell expansion, shown by flow cytometry, had occurred in the patients selected for sequencing. No patient had been given any therapy when blood was sampled. Germline CDR1 is SGHVS and CDR2 is FNYEAQ. This CDR3 has 16 residues. Germline trimming cut 5 bases from V and 7 bases from J; bases unmatched to any gene: 8. Study findings and constraints: Patients shared 25 to 35 CD8+ CDR3 sequences with controls.

A word on this clonotype: Its antigen is still unknown.

This TCR came from a human donor with aplastic anemia. The chain uses TRBV7-6 and TRBJ1-6; 10 bases fit TRBD1. Sequences were obtained from sorted CD4+, CD8+, or CD8+CD57+ T cells (not recorded which) from PBMCs. The CDR3 sequence: CASSPIPGQGNSPLHF. CDR3 DNA sequence: TGTGCCAGCAGCCCCATCCCGGGACAGGGGAATTCACCCCTCCACTTT. The whole variable domain, filled in from reference TRBV7-6 and TRBJ1-6, reads GAGVSQSPRYKVTKRGQDVALRCDPISGHVSLYWYRQALGQGPEFLTYFNYEAQQDKSGLPNDRFSAERPEGSISTLTIQRTEQRDSAMYRCASSPIPGQGNSPLHFGNGTRLTVT.